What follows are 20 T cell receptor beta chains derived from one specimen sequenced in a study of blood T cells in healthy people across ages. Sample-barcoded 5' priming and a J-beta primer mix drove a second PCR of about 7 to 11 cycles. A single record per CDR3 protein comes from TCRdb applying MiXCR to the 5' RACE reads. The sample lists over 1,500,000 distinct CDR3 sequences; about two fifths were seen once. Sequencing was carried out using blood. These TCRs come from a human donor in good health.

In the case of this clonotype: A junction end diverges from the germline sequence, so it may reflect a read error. CDR3 residues: CASSLGGTARKRFF. In nucleotides, the CDR3 is TGTGCCAGCAGCTTAGGCGGGACAGCCCGAAAACGGTTTTTT. V and J are TRBV7-2 and TRBJ1-4; 7 bases agree with TRBD1. The CDR3 spans 14 residues. Germline V gives CDR1 SGHTA, CDR2 FQGNSA. Together with reference TRBV7-2 and TRBJ1-4, the CDR3 gives the full variable domain: GAGVSQSPSNKVTEKGKDVELRCDPISGHTALYWYRQSLGQGLEFLIYFQGNSAPDKSGLPSDRFSAERTGGSVSTLTIQRTQQEDSAVYLCASSLGGTARKRFFGSGTQLSVL.

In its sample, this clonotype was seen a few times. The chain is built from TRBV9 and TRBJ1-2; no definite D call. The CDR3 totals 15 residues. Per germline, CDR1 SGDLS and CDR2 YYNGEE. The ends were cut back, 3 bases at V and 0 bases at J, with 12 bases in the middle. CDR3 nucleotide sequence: TGTGCCAGCAGCGCCTCCCGGGAAGCTAACTATGGCTACACCTTC. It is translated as CASSASREANYGYTF.

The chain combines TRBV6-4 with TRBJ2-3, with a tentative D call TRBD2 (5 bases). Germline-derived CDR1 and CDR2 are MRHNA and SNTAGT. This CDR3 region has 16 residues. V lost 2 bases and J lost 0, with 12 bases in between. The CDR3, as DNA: TGTGCCAGCAGTGACGGTGGACGGGGAAGCACAGATACGCAGTATTTT. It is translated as CASSDGGRGSTDTQYF.

CDR3: CASSSPDRGENEQFF. CDR3 nucleotide sequence: TGTGCCAGCAGTTCCCCGGACAGGGGGGAGAATGAGCAGTTCTTC. The gene calls are TRBV6-5 and TRBJ2-1, with 10 bases identical to TRBD1. This CDR3 contains 15 residues. With 4 bases clipped from V and 7 bases from J, the junction kept 7 bases outside the gene matches. CDR1 is MNHEY and CDR2 is SVGAGI in the germline V gene.

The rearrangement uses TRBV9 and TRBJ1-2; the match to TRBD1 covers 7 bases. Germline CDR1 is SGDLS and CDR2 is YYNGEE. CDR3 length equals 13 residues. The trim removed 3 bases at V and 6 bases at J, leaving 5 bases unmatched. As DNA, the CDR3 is TGTGCCAGCAGCGCCACAGGGGCTGATGGCTACACCTTC. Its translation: CASSATGADGYTF.

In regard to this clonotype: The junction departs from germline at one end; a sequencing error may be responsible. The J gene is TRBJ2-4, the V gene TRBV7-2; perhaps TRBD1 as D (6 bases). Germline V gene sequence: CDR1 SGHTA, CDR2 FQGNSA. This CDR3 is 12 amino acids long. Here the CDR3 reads CVSSLTGTAQYF. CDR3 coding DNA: TGTGTCAGCAGCTTAACAGGGACGGCGCAGTACTTC.

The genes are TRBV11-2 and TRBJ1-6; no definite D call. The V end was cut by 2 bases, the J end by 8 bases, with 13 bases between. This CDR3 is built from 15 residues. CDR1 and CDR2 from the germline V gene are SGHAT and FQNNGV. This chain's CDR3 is CASSLSARFDSPLHF. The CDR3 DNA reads TGTGCCAGCAGCTTATCTGCTAGATTCGATTCACCCCTCCACTTT.

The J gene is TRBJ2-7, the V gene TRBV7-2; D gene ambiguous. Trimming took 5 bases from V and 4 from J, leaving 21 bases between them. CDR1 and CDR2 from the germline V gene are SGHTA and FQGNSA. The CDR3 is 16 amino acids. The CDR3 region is CASSPGPVVFPYEQYF. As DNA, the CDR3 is TGTGCCAGCAGCCCGGGCCCAGTGGTCTTCCCTTACGAGCAGTACTTC.

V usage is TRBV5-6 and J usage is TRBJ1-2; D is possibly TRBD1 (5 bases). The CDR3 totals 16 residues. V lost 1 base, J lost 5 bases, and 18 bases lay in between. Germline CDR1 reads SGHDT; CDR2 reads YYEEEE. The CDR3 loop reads CASSLLTGPPRYGYTF. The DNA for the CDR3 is TGTGCCAGCAGCTTGTTAACAGGCCCTCCACGATATGGCTACACCTTC.

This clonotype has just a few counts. The CDR3 DNA reads TGTGCCAGCAGCTCCCCTTGGACCCTACGAGAGCAGTACTTC. Protein sequence: CASSSPWTLREQYF. V usage is TRBV7-2 and J usage is TRBJ2-7; D not resolved. V gave up 4 bases and J gave up 7 bases, with 17 bases separating them. Germline loops: CDR1 SGHTA, CDR2 FQGNSA. The CDR3 is made up of 14 amino acids.

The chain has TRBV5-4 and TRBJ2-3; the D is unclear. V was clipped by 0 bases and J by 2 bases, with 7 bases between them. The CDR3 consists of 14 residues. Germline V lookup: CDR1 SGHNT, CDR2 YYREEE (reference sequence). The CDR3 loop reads CASSLELTTDTQYF. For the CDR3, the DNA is TGTGCCAGCAGCTTGGAACTAACCACAGATACGCAGTATTTT.

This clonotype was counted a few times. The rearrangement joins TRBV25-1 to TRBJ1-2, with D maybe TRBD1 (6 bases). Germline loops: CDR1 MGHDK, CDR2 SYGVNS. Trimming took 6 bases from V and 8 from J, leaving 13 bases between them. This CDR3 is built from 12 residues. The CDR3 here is CASRAGVEGYTF. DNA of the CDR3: TGTGCCAGCAGGGCAGGGGTGGAAGGCTACACCTTC.

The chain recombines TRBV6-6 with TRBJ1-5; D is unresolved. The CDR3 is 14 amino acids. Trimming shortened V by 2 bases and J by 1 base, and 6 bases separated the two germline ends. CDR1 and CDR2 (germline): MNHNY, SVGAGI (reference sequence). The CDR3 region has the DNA TGTGCCAGCAGTTACAGGGTGAGCAATCAGCCCCAGCATTTT. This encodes CASSYRVSNQPQHF.

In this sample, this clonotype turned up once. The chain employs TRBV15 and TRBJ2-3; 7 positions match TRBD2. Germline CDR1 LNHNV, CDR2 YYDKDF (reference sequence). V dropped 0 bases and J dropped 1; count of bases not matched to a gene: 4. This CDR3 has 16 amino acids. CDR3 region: CATSRDPTSGTDTQYF. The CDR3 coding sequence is TGTGCCACCAGCAGAGATCCCACTAGCGGCACAGATACGCAGTATTTT.

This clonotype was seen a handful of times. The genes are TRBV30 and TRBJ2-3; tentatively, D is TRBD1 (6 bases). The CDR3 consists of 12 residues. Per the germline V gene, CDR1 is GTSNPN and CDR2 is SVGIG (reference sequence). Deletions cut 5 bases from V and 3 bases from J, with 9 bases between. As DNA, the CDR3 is TGTGCCTGGGGACAGCGAACAGATACGCAGTATTTT. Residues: CAWGQRTDTQYF.

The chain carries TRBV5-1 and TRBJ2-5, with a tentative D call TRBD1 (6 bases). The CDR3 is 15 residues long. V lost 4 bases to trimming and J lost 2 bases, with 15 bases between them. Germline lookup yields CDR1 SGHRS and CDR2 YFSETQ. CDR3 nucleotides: TGCGCCAGCAGCCCCCTACAGGGAATACAAGAGACCCAGTACTTC. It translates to CASSPLQGIQETQYF.

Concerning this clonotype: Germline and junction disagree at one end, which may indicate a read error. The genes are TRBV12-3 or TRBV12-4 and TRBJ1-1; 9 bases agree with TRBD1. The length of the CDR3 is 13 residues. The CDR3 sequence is CASSRQGGSEAFF. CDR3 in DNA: TGTGCTAGCAGTCGACAGGGGGGTAGCGAGGCTTTCTTT.

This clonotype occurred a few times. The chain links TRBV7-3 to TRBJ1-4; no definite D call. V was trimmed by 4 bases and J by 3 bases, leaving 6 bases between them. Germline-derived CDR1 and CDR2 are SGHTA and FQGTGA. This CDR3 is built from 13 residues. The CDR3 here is CASSSLANEKLFF. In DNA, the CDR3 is TGTGCCAGCAGCTCCCTCGCTAATGAAAAACTGTTTTTT.

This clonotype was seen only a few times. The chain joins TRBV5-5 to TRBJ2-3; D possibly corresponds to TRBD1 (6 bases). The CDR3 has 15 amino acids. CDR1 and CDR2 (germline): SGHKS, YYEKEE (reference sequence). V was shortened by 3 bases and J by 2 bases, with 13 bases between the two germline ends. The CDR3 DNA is TGTGCCAGCAGCTCTCAGACAGGTCTCACAGATACGCAGTATTTT. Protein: CASSSQTGLTDTQYF.

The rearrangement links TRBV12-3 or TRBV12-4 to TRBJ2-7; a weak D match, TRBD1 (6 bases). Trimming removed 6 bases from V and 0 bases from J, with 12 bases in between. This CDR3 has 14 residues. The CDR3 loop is CASRATGRSYEQYF. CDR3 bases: TGTGCCAGCAGGGCGACAGGACGCTCCTACGAGCAGTACTTC.